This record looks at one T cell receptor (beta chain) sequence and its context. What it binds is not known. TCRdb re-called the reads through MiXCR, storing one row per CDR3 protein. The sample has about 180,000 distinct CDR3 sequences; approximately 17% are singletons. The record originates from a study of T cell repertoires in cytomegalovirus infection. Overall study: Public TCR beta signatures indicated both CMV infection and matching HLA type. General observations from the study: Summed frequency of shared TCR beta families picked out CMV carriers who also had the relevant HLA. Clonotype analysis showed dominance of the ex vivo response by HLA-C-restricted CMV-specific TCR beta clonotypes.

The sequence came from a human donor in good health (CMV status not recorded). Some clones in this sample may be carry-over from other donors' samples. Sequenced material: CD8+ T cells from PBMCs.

As DNA, the CDR3 is TGTGCCTGGAGTGTCGGACCCGGCGGGAACACCGGGGAGCTGTTTTTT. Its translation: CAWSVGPGGNTGELFF. This chain uses TRBV30 with TRBJ2-2; D is uncertain. This CDR3 has 16 amino acids. V was shortened by 0 bases and J by 1 base, with 12 bases between the two germline ends. CDR1 is GTSNPN, CDR2 SVGIG, per germline (reference sequence).